The present entry profiles one T cell receptor beta chain with its context. Its specificity is not known. Assay: immunoSEQ multiplex PCR; the TCRdb copy retains only in-frame clones and omits some. The sample consists of about 440,000 clones, around 91% of them appearing once. The data were taken from a study of Ad26.COV2.S vaccination and SARS-CoV-2 variants. Across the study: Administration of Ad26.COV2.S was intramuscular, either once or twice 56 days apart.

Treatment here: some 19 received Ad26.COV2.S at low or high dose, single or two shots; 5 received placebo; per-sample allocation not given. Following the first vaccine or placebo injection, samples were taken on day 63. Study-wide results and limits: Possible underestimation of total T cell responses by the TCR breadth and depth analyses was noted.

The CDR3 sequence is 13 residues long. The ends were cut back, 6 bases at V and 5 bases at J, with 13 bases in the middle. Germline CDR1 MNHEY, CDR2 SVGAGI. This chain links TRBV6-5 with TRBJ2-5, with D perhaps matching TRBD2 (6 bases). The sample here was peripheral blood, taken in a trial of Ad26.COV2.S vaccine versus placebo. The source is a person aged 18-65 years who received the Ad26.COV2.S COVID-19 vaccine or a placebo. The CDR3, as DNA: TGTGCCAGCAGAGGGACTGGTATGGAGACCCAGTACTTC. Translating gives CASRGTGMETQYF.